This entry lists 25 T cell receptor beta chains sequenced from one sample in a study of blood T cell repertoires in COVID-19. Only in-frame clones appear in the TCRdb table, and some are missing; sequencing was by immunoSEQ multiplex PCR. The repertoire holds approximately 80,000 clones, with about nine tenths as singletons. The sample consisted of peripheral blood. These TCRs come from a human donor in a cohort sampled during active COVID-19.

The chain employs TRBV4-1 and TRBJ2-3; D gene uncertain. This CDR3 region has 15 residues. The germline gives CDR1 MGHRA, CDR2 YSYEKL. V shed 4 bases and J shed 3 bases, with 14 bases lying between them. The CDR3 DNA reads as TGCGCCAGCAGCCCATCTATAAATCCTACAGATACGCAGTATTTT. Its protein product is CASSPSINPTDTQYF.

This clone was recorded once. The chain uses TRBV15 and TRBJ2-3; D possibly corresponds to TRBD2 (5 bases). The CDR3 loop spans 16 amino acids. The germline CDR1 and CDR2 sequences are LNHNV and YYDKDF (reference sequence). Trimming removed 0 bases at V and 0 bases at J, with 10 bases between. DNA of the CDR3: TGTGCCACCAGCAGAGAAGGCGGGTCTAGCACAGATACGCAGTATTTT. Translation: CATSREGGSSTDTQYF. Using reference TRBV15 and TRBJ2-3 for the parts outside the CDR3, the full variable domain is DAMVIQNPRYQVTQFGKPVTLSCSQTLNHNVMYWYQQKSSQAPKLLFHYYDKDFNNEADTPDNFQSRRPNTSFCFLDIRSPGLGDTAMYLCATSREGGSSTDTQYFGPGTRLTVL.

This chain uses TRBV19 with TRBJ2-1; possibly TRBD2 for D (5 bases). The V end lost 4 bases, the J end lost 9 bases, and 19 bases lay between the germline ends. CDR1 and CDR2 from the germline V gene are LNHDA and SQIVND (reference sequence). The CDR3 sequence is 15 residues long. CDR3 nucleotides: TGTGCCAGTAGTACCCGGGGAATTTCCCTCGTTGAGCAGTTCTTC. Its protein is CASSTRGISLVEQFF.

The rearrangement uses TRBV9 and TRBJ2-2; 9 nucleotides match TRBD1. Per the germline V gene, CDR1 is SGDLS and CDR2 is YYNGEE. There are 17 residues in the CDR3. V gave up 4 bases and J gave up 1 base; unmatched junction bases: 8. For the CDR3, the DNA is TGTGCCAGCAGCCCCCAAACAGGGGGCAGGAACACCGGGGAGCTGTTTTTT. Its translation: CASSPQTGGRNTGELFF. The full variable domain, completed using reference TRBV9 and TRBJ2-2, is DSGVTQTPKHLITATGQRVTLRCSPRSGDLSVYWYQQSLDQGLQFLIQYYNGEERAKGNILERFSAQQFPDLHSELNLSSLELGDSALYFCASSPQTGGRNTGELFFGEGSRLTVL.

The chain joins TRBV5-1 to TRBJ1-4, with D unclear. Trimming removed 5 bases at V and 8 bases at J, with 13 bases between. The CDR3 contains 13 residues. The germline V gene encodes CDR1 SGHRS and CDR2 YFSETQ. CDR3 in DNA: TGCGCCAGCAGTCAGCAACCCAGGGAAAAACTGTTTTTT. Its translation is CASSQQPREKLFF.

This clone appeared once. CDR3 bases: TGTGCCAGCAGCTCGCGGAGCGGAGTATACGAGCAGTACTTC. Its protein is CASSSRSGVYEQYF. The V call is TRBV11-1, the J call TRBJ2-7; D may be TRBD2 (5 bases). The CDR3 sequence is 14 residues long. V lost 4 bases, J lost 4 bases, and 14 bases lay in between. Germline V gives CDR1 SGHAT, CDR2 FQDESV (reference sequence).

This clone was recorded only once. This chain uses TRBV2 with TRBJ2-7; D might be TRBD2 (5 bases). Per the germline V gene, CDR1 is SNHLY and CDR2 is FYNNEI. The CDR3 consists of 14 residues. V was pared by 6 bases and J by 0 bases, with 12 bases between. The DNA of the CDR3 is TGTGCCAGCAGCTCGCTCGGGATCTCCTACGAGCAGTACTTC. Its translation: CASSSLGISYEQYF.

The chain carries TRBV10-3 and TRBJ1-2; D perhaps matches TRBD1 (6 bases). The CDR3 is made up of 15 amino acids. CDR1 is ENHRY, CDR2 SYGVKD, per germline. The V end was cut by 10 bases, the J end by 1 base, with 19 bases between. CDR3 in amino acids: CASRGTQGINYGYTF. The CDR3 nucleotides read TGTGCCAGCAGAGGTACACAGGGCATTAACTATGGCTACACCTTC.

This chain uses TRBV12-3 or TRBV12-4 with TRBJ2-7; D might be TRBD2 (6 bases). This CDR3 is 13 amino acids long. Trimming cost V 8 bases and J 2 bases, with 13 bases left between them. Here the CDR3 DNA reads TGTGCCAGCTCTCAGCGGGTTACCTACGAGCAGTACTTC. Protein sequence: CASSQRVTYEQYF.

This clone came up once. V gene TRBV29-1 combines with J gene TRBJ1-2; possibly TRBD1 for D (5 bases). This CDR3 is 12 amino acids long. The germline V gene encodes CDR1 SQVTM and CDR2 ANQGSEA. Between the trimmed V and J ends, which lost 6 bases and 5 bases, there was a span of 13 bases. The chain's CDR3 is CSVATDSYGYTF. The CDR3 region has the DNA TGCAGCGTCGCCACCGACAGTTATGGCTACACCTTC.

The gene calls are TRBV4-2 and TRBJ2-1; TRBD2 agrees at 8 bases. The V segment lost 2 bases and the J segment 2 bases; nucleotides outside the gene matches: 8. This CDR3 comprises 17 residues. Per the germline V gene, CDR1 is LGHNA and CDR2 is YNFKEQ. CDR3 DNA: TGTGCCAGCAGCCAATACACTAGCGGAGGAACCTACAATGAGCAGTTCTTC. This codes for CASSQYTSGGTYNEQFF.

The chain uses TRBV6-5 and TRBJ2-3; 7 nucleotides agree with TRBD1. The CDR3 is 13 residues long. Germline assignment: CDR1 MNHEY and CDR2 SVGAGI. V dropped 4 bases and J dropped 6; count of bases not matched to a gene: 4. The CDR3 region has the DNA TGTGCCAGCAGTTTGGGCAGGGGGGATACGCAGTATTTT. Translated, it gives CASSLGRGDTQYF.

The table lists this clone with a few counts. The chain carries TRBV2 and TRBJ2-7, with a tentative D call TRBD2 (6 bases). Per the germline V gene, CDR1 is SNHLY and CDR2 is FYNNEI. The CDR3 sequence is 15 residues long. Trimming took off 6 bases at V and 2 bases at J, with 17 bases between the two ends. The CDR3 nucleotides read TGTGCCAGCAGCCAAGGACAAGGCGGGACCTACGAGCAGTACTTC. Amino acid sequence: CASSQGQGGTYEQYF.

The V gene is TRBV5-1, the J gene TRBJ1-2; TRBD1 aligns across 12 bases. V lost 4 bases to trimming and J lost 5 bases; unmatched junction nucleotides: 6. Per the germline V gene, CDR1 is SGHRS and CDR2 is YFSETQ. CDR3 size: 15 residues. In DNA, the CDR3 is TGCGCCAGCAGCACCGGGACAGGGGGCCAGTATGGCTACACCTTC. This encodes CASSTGTGGQYGYTF. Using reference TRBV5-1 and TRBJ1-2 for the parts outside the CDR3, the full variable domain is KAGVTQTPRYLIKTRGQQVTLSCSPISGHRSVSWYQQTPGQGLQFLFEYFSETQRNKGNFPGRFSGRQFSNSRSEMNVSTLELGDSALYLCASSTGTGGQYGYTFGSGTRLTVV.

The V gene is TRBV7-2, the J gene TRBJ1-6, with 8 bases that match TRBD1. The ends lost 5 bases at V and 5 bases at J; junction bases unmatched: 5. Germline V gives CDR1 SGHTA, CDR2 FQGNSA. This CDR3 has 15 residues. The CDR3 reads CASSRRQGNNSPLHF. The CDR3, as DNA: TGTGCCAGCAGCAGACGACAGGGGAATAATTCACCCCTCCACTTT.

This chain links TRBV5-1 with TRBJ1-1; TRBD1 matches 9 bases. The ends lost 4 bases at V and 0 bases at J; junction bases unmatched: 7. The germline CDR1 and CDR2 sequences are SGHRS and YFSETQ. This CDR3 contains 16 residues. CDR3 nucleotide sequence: TGCGCCAGCAGCGCCGGACAGGGGCGCATGAACACTGAAGCTTTCTTT. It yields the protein CASSAGQGRMNTEAFF.

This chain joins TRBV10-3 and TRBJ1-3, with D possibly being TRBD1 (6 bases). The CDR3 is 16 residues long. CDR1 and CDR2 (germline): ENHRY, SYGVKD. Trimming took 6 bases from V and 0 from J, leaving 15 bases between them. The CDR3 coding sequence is TGTGCCATCAGCCTCGGACAGACTCGCTCTGGAAACACCATATATTTT. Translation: CAISLGQTRSGNTIYF.

The CDR3 here is CASSYFRGYPTDTQYF. The CDR3 DNA sequence: TGTGCCAGCAGTTACTTTCGGGGGTACCCCACAGATACGCAGTATTTT. The chain uses TRBV6-6 and TRBJ2-3; possible D gene TRBD2, 6 bases. Germline V gene lookup returns CDR1 MNHNY and CDR2 SVGAGI (reference sequence). Trimming cost V 1 base and J 2 bases, with 13 bases left between them. The CDR3 spans 16 residues.

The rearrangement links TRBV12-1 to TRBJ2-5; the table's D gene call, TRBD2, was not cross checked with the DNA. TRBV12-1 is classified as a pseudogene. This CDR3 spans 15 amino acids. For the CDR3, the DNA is TGTGCCAGCAGGCGGACTAGCGGGAGTCAAGAGACCCAGTACTTC. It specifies CASRRTSGSQETQYF.

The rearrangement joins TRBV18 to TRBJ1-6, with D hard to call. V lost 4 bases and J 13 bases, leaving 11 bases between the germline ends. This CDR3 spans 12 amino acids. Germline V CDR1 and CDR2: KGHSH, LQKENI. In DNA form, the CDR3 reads TGTGCCAGCTCACGAACCTCGGAGCCCCTCCACTTT. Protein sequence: CASSRTSEPLHF.

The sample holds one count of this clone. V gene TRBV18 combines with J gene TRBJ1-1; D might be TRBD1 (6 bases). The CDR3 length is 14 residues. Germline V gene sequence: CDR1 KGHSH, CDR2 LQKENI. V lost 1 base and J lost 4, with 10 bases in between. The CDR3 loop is CASSPQGGSTEAFF. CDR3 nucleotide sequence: TGTGCCAGCTCACCACAGGGGGGGAGCACTGAAGCTTTCTTT.

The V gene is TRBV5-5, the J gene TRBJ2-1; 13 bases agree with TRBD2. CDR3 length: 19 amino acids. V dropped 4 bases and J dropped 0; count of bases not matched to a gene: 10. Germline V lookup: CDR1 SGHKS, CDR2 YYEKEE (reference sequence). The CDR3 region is CASSPGLAGAISSYNEQFF. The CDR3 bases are TGTGCCAGCAGCCCAGGACTAGCGGGAGCAATAAGCTCCTACAATGAGCAGTTCTTC.

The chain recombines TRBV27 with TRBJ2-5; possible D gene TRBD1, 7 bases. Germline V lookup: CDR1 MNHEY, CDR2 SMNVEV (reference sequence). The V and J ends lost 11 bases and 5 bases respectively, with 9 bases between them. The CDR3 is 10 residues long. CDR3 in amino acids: CAAGGETQYF. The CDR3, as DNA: TGTGCCGCAGGGGGGGAGACCCAGTACTTC.

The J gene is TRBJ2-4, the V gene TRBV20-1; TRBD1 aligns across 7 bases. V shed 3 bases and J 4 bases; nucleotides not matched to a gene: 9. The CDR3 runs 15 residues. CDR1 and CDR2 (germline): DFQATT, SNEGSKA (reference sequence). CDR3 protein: CSASYPSDRKNIQYF. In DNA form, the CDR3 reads TGCAGTGCTAGTTACCCCTCGGACAGGAAAAACATTCAGTACTTC.

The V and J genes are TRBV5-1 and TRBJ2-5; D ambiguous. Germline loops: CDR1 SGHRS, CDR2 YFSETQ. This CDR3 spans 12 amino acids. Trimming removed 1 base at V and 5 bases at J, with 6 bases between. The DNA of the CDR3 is TGCGCCAGCAGCTTGATGCGGGAGACCCAGTACTTC. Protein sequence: CASSLMRETQYF.